This T cell receptor (beta chain) was identified in a study of blood T cell repertoires in COVID-19. The CDR3 is 15 residues long. Germline V gene lookup returns CDR1 SNHLY and CDR2 FYNNEI. The V and J ends lost 7 bases and 2 bases, in that order; junction bases with no gene match: 8. Under the authors' procedure: Amplification of reference gene primers was used by the study to estimate nucleated cell counts. Repertoires were generated with immunoSEQ multiplex PCR, while TCRdb's copy carries only in-frame clones and drops some. For V, J and clone size, that table is used; D and trimming come from the DNA. This sample has 60,000 or so clones, with 84% found just once.

The receptor was isolated from a woman of 80 years or more with acute or convalescent COVID-19. Sequenced sample: peripheral blood. J is TRBJ1-5 and V is TRBV2; 7 positions match TRBD1. CDR3 sequence: CASTFSTGGNQPQHF. Here the CDR3 DNA reads TGTGCCAGCACTTTCTCTACAGGGGGCAATCAGCCCCAGCATTTT.